This passage covers 5 T cell receptor beta chains from one sample sequenced in a study of T cells in tuberculosis. Profiling relied on immunoSEQ multiplex PCR, and the TCRdb table lists in-frame clones only, not all of them. The repertoire consists of roughly 35,000 clones, with just over 90% occurring once and the leading ten covering about 2.2%. The specimen was PBMCs. These receptors originate from a donor aged 5 to 30 with latent tuberculosis or without tuberculosis infection.

The CDR3 protein is CASSEYKGGRQEETQYF. Here the CDR3 DNA reads TGTGCCAGCAGTGAATATAAGGGCGGAAGACAGGAAGAGACCCAGTACTTC. The rearrangement uses TRBV25-1 and TRBJ2-5; D possibly corresponds to TRBD1 (6 bases). The length of the CDR3 is 17 residues. V was trimmed by 0 bases and J by 3 bases, leaving 17 bases between them. Per germline, CDR1 MGHDK and CDR2 SYGVNS.

The rearrangement joins TRBV27 to TRBJ2-2; D unclear. Germline values: CDR1 MNHEY, CDR2 SMNVEV (reference sequence). CDR3 length equals 14 residues. V was clipped by 2 bases and J by 1 base, with 5 bases between them. CDR3 region: CASSLTVNTGELFF. The CDR3 DNA is TGTGCCAGCAGTTTAACGGTGAACACCGGGGAGCTGTTTTTT.

In its sample, this clone was seen once. The chain couples TRBV5-1 to TRBJ2-1; TRBD2 might be the D (5 bases). V was trimmed by 0 bases and J by 1 base, leaving 8 bases between them. The length of the CDR3 is 15 residues. Germline V gene sequence: CDR1 SGHRS, CDR2 YFSETQ. The CDR3 region has the DNA TGCGCCAGCAGCTTGGCCCCGGGATCCTACAATGAGCAGTTCTTC. Encoded protein: CASSLAPGSYNEQFF.

This sequence joins TRBV4-1 and TRBJ2-7; D remains ambiguous. The V gene lost 3 bases and the J gene lost 3 bases, with 9 bases spanning the gap. Germline assignment: CDR1 MGHRA and CDR2 YSYEKL. The CDR3 spans 13 residues. The CDR3 sequence: CASSHKHSYEQYF. As DNA, the CDR3 is TGCGCCAGCAGCCATAAGCACAGCTACGAGCAGTACTTC.

This rearrangement joins TRBV28 to TRBJ2-3, with 9 bases lining up with TRBD2. The CDR3 contains 17 residues. Per the germline V gene, CDR1 is MDHEN and CDR2 is SYDVKM. J was trimmed by 1 base and V by 3 bases; bases with no gene match: 8. CDR3 DNA sequence: TGTGCCAGCAGTTTCCCCCAGCGGGAGGCGCGCACAGATACGCAGTATTTT. Translated, it gives CASSFPQREARTDTQYF.